The clone carrying this T cell receptor beta chain was picked up a small number of times. Its antigen is not known. With a J-beta primer mix and a sample-barcoded 5' primer, a second PCR ran 7 to 11 cycles. MiXCR was run by TCRdb on the 5' RACE reads, yielding one entry per CDR3 protein. The table shows about 1.5 million distinct CDR3 sequences, with roughly 43% occurring only once. The sample belongs to a study of blood T cells in healthy people across ages. Findings of the study overall: In older individuals, TCR beta diversity per million T cells was lower, falling roughly linearly with age. Long-lived and aged donors differed, with more naive CD4+ cells and higher diversity in the long-lived.

Researchers collected approximately 9.5 milliliters of peripheral blood from every single donor. The germline V gene has CDR1 ENHRY and CDR2 SYGVKD. The CDR3 totals 18 residues. V lost 3 bases, J lost 6 bases, and 14 bases stayed unmatched. The V gene is TRBV10-3, the J gene TRBJ2-1; 10 bases fit TRBD2. The receptor's source is a young woman in good health. Sequenced sample: blood. CDR3 region: CAISDHRSVSGGANEQFF. Written as DNA, the CDR3 is TGTGCCATCAGTGATCATCGGAGCGTGAGCGGGGGGGCCAATGAGCAGTTCTTC.